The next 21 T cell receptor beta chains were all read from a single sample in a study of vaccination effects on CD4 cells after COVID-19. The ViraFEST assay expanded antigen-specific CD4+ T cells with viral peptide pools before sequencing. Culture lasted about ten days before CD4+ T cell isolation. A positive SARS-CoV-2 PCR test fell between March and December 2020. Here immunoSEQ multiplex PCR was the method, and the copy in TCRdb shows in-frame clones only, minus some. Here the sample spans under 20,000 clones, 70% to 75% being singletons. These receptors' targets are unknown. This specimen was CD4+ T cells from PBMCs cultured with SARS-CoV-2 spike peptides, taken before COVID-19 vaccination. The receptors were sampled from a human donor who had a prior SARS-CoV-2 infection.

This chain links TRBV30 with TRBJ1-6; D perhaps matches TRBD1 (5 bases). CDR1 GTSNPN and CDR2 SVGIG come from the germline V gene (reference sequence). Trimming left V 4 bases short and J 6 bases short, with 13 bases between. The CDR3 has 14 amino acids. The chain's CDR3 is CAWNPGRVNSPLHF. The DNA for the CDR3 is TGTGCCTGGAACCCTGGCAGGGTTAATTCACCCCTCCACTTT. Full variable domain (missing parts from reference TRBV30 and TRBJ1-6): SQTIHQWPATLVQPVGSPLSLECTVEGTSNPNLYWYRQAAGRGLQLLFYSVGIGQISSEVPQNLSASRPQDRQFILSSKKLLLSDSGFYLCAWNPGRVNSPLHFGNGTRLTVT.

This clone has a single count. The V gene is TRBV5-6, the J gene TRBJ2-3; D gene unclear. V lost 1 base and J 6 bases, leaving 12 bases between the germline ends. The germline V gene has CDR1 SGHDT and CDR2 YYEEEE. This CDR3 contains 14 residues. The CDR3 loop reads CASSLFSYSDTQYF. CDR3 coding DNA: TGTGCCAGCAGCTTGTTTTCTTATTCTGATACGCAGTATTTT.

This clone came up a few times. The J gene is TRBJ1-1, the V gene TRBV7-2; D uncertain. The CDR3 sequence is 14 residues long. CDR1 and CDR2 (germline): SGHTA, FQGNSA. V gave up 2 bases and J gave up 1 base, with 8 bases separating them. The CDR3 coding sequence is TGTGCCAGCAGCTTAAGTGAAGCGAACACTGAAGCTTTCTTT. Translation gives CASSLSEANTEAFF. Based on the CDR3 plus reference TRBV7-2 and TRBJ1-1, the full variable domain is GAGVSQSPSNKVTEKGKDVELRCDPISGHTALYWYRQSLGQGLEFLIYFQGNSAPDKSGLPSDRFSAERTGGSVSTLTIQRTQQEDSAVYLCASSLSEANTEAFFGQGTRLTVV.

CDR3 sequence reads: CASSFHKPGEKLFF. The CDR3 region has the DNA TGTGCCAGCAGCTTCCATAAGCCTGGGGAAAAACTGTTTTTT. This sequence joins TRBV7-2 and TRBJ1-4; D is undetermined. The CDR3 totals 14 residues. V dropped 3 bases and J dropped 8 bases, with 13 bases sitting between them. Germline-derived CDR1 and CDR2 are SGHTA and FQGNSA.

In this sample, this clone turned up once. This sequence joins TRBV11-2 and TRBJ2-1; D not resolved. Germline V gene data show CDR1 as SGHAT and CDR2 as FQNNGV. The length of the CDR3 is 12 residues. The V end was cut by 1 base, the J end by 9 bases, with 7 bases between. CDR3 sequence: CASSLGPGEQFF. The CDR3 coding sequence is TGTGCCAGCAGCTTAGGGCCTGGTGAGCAGTTCTTC. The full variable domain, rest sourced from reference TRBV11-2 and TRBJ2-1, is EAGVAQSPRYKIIEKRQSVAFWCNPISGHATLYWYQQILGQGPKLLIQFQNNGVVDDSQLPKDRFSAERLKGVDSTLKIQPAKLEDSAVYLCASSLGPGEQFFGPGTRLTVL.

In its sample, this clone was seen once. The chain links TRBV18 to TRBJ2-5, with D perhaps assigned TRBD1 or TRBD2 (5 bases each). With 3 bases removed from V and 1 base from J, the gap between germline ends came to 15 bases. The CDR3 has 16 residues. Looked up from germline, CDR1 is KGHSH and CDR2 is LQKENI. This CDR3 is CASSPGTWEIQETQYF. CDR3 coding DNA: TGTGCCAGCTCACCCGGGACCTGGGAGATCCAAGAGACCCAGTACTTC. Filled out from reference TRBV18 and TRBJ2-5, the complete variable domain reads NAGVMQNPRHLVRRRGQEARLRCSPMKGHSHVYWYRQLPEEGLKFMVYLQKENIIDESGMPKERFSAEFPKEGPSILRIQQVVRGDSAAYFCASSPGTWEIQETQYFGPGTRLLVL.

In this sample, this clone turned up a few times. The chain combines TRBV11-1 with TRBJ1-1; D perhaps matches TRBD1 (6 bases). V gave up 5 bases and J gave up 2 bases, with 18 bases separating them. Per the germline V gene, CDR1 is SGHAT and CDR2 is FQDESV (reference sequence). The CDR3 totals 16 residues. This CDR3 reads CASSPRDMVHNTEAFF. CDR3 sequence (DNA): TGTGCCAGCAGCCCCCGGGACATGGTCCACAACACTGAAGCTTTCTTT.

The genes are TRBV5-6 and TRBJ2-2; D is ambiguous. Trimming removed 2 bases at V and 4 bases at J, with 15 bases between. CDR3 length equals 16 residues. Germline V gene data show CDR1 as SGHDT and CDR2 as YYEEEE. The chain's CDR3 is CASSFFDPMGTGELFF. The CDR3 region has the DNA TGTGCCAGCAGCTTTTTTGACCCGATGGGCACCGGGGAGCTGTTTTTT.

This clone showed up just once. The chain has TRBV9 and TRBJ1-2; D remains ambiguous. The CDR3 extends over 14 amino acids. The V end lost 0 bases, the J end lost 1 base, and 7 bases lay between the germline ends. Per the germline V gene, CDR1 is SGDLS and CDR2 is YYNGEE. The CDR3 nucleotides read TGTGCCAGCAGCGTAGGCACGGGTAACTATGGCTACACCTTC. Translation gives CASSVGTGNYGYTF.

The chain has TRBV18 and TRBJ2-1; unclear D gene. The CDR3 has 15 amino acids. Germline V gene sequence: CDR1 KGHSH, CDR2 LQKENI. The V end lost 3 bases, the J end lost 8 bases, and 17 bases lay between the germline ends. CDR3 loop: CASSPGGTMMDEQFF. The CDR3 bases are TGTGCCAGCTCACCGGGTGGAACTATGATGGATGAGCAGTTCTTC.

CDR3 DNA: TGTGCCAGTAGTATAGGCCGGGGCGCGAGCAATCAGCCCCAGCATTTT. It yields the protein CASSIGRGASNQPQHF. The chain combines TRBV19 with TRBJ1-5, with a possible D match to TRBD1 (5 bases). This CDR3 has 16 residues. Trimming removed 1 base at V and 1 base at J, with 11 bases between. Germline CDR1 LNHDA, CDR2 SQIVND (reference sequence).

The CDR3: CASSQPRGPPLHF. As DNA, the CDR3 is TGTGCCAGCAGCCAACCCCGCGGACCCCCCCTCCACTTT. The chain uses TRBV3-1 (or the pseudogene TRBV3-2) and TRBJ1-6; D gene ambiguous. V lost 2 bases, J lost 13 bases, and 12 bases lay in between. This CDR3 is 13 amino acids long. The germline V gene encodes CDR1 LGHDT and CDR2 YNNKEL (reference sequence).

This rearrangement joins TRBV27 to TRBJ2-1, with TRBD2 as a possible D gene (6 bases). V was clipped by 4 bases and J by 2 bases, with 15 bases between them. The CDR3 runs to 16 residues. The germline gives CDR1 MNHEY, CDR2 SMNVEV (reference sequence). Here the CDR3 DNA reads TGTGCCAGCAGTTACTTTCGTAGCGGCGCCTACAATGAGCAGTTCTTC. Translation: CASSYFRSGAYNEQFF.

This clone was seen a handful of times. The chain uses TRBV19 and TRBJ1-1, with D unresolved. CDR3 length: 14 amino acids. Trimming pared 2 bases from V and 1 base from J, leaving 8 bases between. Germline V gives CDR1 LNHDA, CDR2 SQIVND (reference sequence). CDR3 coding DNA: TGTGCCAGTAGTATACGGGCGCAGAACACTGAAGCTTTCTTT. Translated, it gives CASSIRAQNTEAFF.

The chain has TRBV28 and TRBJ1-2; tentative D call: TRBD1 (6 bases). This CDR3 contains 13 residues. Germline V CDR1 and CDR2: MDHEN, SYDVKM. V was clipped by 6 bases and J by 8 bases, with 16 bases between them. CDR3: CASREPGAGGYTF. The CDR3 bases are TGTGCCAGCAGGGAACCGGGGGCCGGAGGCTACACCTTC.

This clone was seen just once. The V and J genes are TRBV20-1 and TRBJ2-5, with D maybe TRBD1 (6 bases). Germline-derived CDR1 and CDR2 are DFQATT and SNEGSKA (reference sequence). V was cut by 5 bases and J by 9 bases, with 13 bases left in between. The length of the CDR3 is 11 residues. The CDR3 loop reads CSALGQTAQYF. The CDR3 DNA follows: TGCAGTGCTCTTGGACAGACCGCCCAGTACTTC.

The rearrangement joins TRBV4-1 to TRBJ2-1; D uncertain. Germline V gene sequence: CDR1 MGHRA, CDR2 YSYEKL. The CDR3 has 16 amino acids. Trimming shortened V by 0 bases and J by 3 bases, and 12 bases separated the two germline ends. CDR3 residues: CASSQEVRLDYNEQFF. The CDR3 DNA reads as TGCGCCAGCAGCCAAGAGGTCCGGTTGGACTACAATGAGCAGTTCTTC.

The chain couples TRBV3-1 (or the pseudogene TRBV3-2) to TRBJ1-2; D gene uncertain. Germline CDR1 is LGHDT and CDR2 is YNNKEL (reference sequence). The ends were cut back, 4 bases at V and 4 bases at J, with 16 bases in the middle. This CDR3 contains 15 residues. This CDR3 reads CASSLLSTDSYGYTF. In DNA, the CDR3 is TGTGCCAGCAGCCTCTTATCCACAGATTCCTATGGCTACACCTTC.

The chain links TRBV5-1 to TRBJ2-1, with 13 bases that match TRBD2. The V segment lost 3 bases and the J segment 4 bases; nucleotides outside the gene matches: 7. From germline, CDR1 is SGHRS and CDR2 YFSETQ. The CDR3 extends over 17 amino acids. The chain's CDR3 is CASSSGLAGLLYNEQFF. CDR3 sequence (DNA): TGCGCCAGCAGCTCGGGACTAGCGGGATTACTGTACAATGAGCAGTTCTTC.

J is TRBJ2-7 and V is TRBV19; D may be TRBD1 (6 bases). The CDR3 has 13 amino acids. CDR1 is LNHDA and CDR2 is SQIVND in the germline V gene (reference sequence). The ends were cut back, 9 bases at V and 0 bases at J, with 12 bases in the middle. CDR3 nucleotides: TGTGCCAGCGGACAGACCCTCTCCTACGAGCAGTACTTC. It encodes CASGQTLSYEQYF. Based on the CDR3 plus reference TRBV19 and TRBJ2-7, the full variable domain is DGGITQSPKYLFRKEGQNVTLSCEQNLNHDAMYWYRQDPGQGLRLIYYSQIVNDFQKGDIAEGYSVSREKKESFPLTVTSAQKNPTAFYLCASGQTLSYEQYFGPGTRLTVT.

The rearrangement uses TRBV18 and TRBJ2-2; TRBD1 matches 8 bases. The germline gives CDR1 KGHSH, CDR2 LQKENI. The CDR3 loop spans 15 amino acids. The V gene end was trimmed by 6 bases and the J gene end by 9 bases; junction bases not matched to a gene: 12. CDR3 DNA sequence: TGTGCCAGCTCCCCCCGGCAGGGGGCAAGCCGGGAGCTGTTTTTT. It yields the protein CASSPRQGASRELFF.